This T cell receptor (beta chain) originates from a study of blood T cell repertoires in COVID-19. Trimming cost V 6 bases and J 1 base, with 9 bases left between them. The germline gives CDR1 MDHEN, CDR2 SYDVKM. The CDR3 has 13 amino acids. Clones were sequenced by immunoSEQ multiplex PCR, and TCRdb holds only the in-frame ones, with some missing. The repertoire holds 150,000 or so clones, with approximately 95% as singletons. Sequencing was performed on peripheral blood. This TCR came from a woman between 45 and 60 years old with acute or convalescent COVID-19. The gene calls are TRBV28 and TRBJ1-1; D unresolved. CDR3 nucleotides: TGTGCCAGCAGGATCCGGGGGAACACTGAAGCTTTCTTT. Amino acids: CASRIRGNTEAFF. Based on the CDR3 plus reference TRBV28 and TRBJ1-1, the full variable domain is DVKVTQSSRYLVKRTGEKVFLECVQDMDHENMFWYRQDPGLGLRLIYFSYDVKMKEKGDIPEGYSVSREKKERFSLILESASTNQTSMYLCASRIRGNTEAFFGQGTRLTVV.